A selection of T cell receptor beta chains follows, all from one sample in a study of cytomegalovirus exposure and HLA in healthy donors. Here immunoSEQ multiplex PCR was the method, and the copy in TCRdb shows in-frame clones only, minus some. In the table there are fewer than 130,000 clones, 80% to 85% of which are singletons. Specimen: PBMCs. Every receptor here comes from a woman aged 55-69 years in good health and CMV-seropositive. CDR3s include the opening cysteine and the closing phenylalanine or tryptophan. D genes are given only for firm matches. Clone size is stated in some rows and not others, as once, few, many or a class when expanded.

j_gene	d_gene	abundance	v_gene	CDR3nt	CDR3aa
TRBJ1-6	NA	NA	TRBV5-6	TGTGCCAGCAGCTTGTCGTCATCAGATTCACCCCTCCACTTT	CASSLSSSDSPLHF
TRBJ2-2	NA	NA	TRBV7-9	TGTGCCAGCAGCCCCCCGGACAGAAACACCGGGGAGCTGTTTTTT	CASSPPDRNTGELFF
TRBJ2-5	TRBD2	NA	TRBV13	TGTGCCAGCAGCGTACTCACCGGGACTAGCGGGAGGGCCCGAGAGACCCAGTACTTC	CASSVLTGTSGRARETQYF
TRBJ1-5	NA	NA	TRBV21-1	TGTGCCAGCAGCCCCGGTGGGGAGTTTGTTCATCAGCCCCAGCATTTT	CASSPGGEFVHQPQHF
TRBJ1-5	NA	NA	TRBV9	TGTGCCAGCAGCGTATGCCAGTTATGTAGCAATCAGCCCCAGCATTTT	CASSVCQLCSNQPQHF
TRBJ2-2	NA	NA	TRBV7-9	TGTGCCAGCAGGCGAACCGAGGTAGTGACCGGGGAGCTGTTTTTT	CASRRTEVVTGELFF
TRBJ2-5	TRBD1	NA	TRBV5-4	TGTGCCAGCAGCTCGACAGGGGCGCAAGAGACCCAGTACTTC	CASSSTGAQETQYF
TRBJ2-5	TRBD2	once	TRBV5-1	TGCGCCAGCAGCTTGGTCCGGACTAGCGGGAGAGAAGAAGAGACCCAGTACTTC	CASSLVRTSGREEETQYF
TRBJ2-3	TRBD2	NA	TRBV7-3	TGTGCCAGCAGCTTAGGGGGACTAGATTCGGATACGCAGTATTTT	CASSLGGLDSDTQYF
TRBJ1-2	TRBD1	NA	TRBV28	TGTGCCAGCAGTACTACAGGGGTCGGCTACACCTTC	CASSTTGVGYTF
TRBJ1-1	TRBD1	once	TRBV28	TGTGCCAGCAGTTTGTCAGGGGGTTACACTGAAGCTTTCTTT	CASSLSGGYTEAFF
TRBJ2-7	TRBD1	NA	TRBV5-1	TGCGCCAGCAGCCCGGGTGGGACAGCAACCTACGAGCAGTACTTC	CASSPGGTATYEQYF
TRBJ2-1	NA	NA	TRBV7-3	TGTGCCAGCAGCTTAAGGGGCGGGAGTAGGGGGAATGAGCAGTTCTTC	CASSLRGGSRGNEQFF
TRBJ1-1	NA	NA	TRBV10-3	TGTGCCATCAGTGGGGGGGGTTACACTGAAGCTTTCTTT	CAISGGGYTEAFF